Below, one T cell receptor beta chain is given with its context. As yet, its antigen is unknown. This entry is derived from a study of radiation and T cells in renal cell carcinoma. Study observations and caveats: Dominant CDR3 motifs occupied more repertoire in irradiated than control tumors.

Libraries were prepared by immunoSEQ multiplex PCR; TCRdb keeps only in-frame clonotypes and omits some of them. The table includes 24,000 or so clones, roughly 64% detected once. The treatment denotes: treatment-naive control, cytoreductive nephrectomy. Control tumor donors were several females and around 11 males, median age roughly 54 years. The ends lost 5 bases at V and 0 bases at J; junction bases unmatched: 6. CDR1 SGHRS and CDR2 YFSETQ come from the germline V gene. This CDR3 has 15 amino acids. The TCR comes from a man aged 40-50 years with renal cell carcinoma. The material was tumor tissue, obtained from a patient whose treatment was nephrectomy without radiotherapy. The chain recombines TRBV5-1 with TRBJ2-3, with 7 positions matching TRBD1. The CDR3 protein is CASRQGQSSTDTQYF. The CDR3, as DNA: TGCGCCAGCAGACAGGGACAGTCTAGCACAGATACGCAGTATTTT.